Each of the 2 T cell receptor beta chains below was sequenced from the same sample in a study of OX40 agonist ivuxolimab in advanced cancers. TCRdb keeps only in-frame clones here, not all; method: immunoSEQ multiplex PCR. The sample has 57,000 or so clones; about 88% are singletons. The sample in question was CD4+ or CD8+ T cells sorted from blood, obtained in a trial of the OX40 agonist ivuxolimab. Receptor source: an adult with an advanced solid tumor such as melanoma, head and neck, liver or kidney cancer.

V usage is TRBV10-3 and J usage is TRBJ1-1; D is possibly TRBD1 (6 bases). Germline values: CDR1 ENHRY, CDR2 SYGVKD. The length of the CDR3 is 12 residues. Trimming stripped 11 bases from V and 7 bases from J, with 17 bases between. As DNA, the CDR3 is TGTGCCGTTTGGGCAGGGGCAGATGAAGCTTTCTTT. Protein sequence: CAVWAGADEAFF.

This chain connects TRBV6-5 to TRBJ1-5, with D unclear. Germline CDR1 is MNHEY and CDR2 is SVGAGI. The germline V and J ends were trimmed by 2 bases and 2 bases, with 13 bases remaining between them. CDR3 length: 16 residues. The CDR3 here is CASSYPWMGGNQPQHF. The CDR3 coding sequence is TGTGCCAGCAGTTACCCTTGGATGGGTGGCAATCAGCCCCAGCATTTT.